This TCR beta chain was recorded in a study of blood T cell repertoires in COVID-19. At the level of the study: The analysed material was cDNA or gDNA that came from T cells, B-cell-depleted T cells, or PBMCs.

Enrolled during active infection, Seattle patients were then followed longitudinally. Authors' data handling: The assay estimated nucleated cells by amplifying reference gene primers. Profiled with immunoSEQ multiplex PCR; TCRdb holds only in-frame clones, not every one. V and J calls plus clone size are reproduced from that table; the DNA served to infer D and trimming. The data show more than 250,000 clones, with about 91% seen just once and 1.6% held by the top ten. This clone was seen a handful of times. This CDR3 comprises 13 residues. Germline V gene lookup returns CDR1 SGHTA and CDR2 FQGTGA. V lost 5 bases and J 5 bases, leaving 12 bases between the germline ends.

Sequences were obtained from peripheral blood. The genes are TRBV7-3 and TRBJ2-5, with D perhaps TRBD2 (6 bases). The receptor was isolated from a woman aged 25 to 39 with COVID-19, enrolled during active disease. CDR3 sequence reads: CASSRGTGETQYF. The CDR3 DNA is TGTGCCAGCAGCCGCGGGACCGGGGAGACCCAGTACTTC.